Following are 32 T cell receptor beta chains from one sample sequenced in a study of blood T cell repertoires in COVID-19 (dated by TCRdb to 2019 to 2021). Preparation of the library involved the immunoSEQ multiplex PCR assay. TCRdb took this table from immuneACCESS and kept in-frame rearrangements with V and J called. Such tables lack part of the clones; where checked against another copy, unresolved V genes explain under half of the gap, and the rest is unexplained. The sample table records nearly 250,000 clones; over 80% of these occur just once. Over 0.75% of the sample is held by the ten biggest clonotypes. Sequencing input: PBMCs or T cells enriched from blood (not recorded which). The receptors here all came from a man between 45 and 60 years old who had been exposed to COVID-19.

The V call is TRBV18, the J call TRBJ1-1; D gene ambiguous. Germline CDR1 reads KGHSH; CDR2 reads LQKENI. CDR3 length: 15 residues. Trimming removed 4 bases at V and 3 bases at J, with 15 bases between. Written as DNA, the CDR3 is TGTGCCAGCTCACTGGGCGCACCACATTACACTGAAGCTTTCTTT. Amino acid sequence: CASSLGAPHYTEAFF.

The genes are TRBV5-1 and TRBJ2-3; D not resolved. Trimming cost V 0 bases and J 6 bases, with 8 bases left between them. CDR1 SGHRS and CDR2 YFSETQ come from the germline V gene. The length of the CDR3 is 13 residues. CDR3 in amino acids: CASSLDSSDTQYF. The CDR3 coding sequence is TGCGCCAGCAGCTTGGACAGTTCGGATACGCAGTATTTT.

The chain couples TRBV19 to TRBJ1-1; TRBD1 matches 7 bases. In germline, CDR1 is LNHDA, CDR2 SQIVND (reference sequence). Trimming at V came to 0 bases and at J to 11 bases, leaving 6 bases not matched to a gene. This CDR3 is 13 amino acids long. In DNA form, the CDR3 reads TGTGCCAGTAGTATAGAACAGGGGATTCGGGCTTTCTTT. Encoded protein: CASSIEQGIRAFF. Based on the CDR3 plus reference TRBV19 and TRBJ1-1, the full variable domain is DGGITQSPKYLFRKEGQNVTLSCEQNLNHDAMYWYRQDPGQGLRLIYYSQIVNDFQKGDIAEGYSVSREKKESFPLTVTSAQKNPTAFYLCASSIEQGIRAFFGQGTRLTVV.

This chain connects TRBV18 to TRBJ1-2; 9 bases match TRBD1. V lost 6 bases to trimming and J lost 8 bases; unmatched junction nucleotides: 13. From germline, CDR1 is KGHSH and CDR2 LQKENI. This CDR3 has 15 residues. CDR3 in DNA: TGTGCCAGCTCGCAACAGGGGGCGTTCGGTATAGGCTACACCTTC. Translated, it gives CASSQQGAFGIGYTF.

The rearrangement uses TRBV6-4 and TRBJ2-1; D is unclear. V lost 2 bases to trimming and J lost 7 bases, with 15 bases between them. Germline assignment: CDR1 MRHNA and CDR2 SNTAGT. This CDR3 region has 15 residues. The CDR3 DNA sequence: TGTGCCAGCAGTGACCCCCCTATTACCCCGAATGAGCAGTTCTTC. The encoded protein is CASSDPPITPNEQFF.

The chain recombines TRBV7-9 with TRBJ2-5; TRBD1 is a possible D gene (5 bases). V shed 0 bases and J shed 1 base, with 9 bases lying between them. The CDR3 extends over 15 amino acids. Germline V lookup: CDR1 SEHNR, CDR2 FQNEAQ (reference sequence). CDR3 in DNA: TGTGCCAGCAGCTTAGCGACAGTCTTCCAAGAGACCCAGTACTTC. Amino acid sequence: CASSLATVFQETQYF.

The CDR3 nucleotides read TGTGCCAGCAGTTTATCCCCTGCAGGAGGGCAAGAGACCCAGTACTTC. This translates into CASSLSPAGGQETQYF. This chain joins TRBV28 and TRBJ2-5; D is perhaps TRBD2 (6 bases). V was cut by 1 base and J by 2 bases, with 14 bases left in between. This CDR3 has 16 amino acids. Germline assignment: CDR1 MDHEN and CDR2 SYDVKM.

The rearrangement uses TRBV18 and TRBJ1-6, with D perhaps matching TRBD1 (6 bases). Germline CDR1 and CDR2: KGHSH and LQKENI. Deletions cut 3 bases from V and 7 bases from J, with 10 bases between. CDR3 length: 14 amino acids. CDR3 DNA sequence: TGTGCCAGCTCACCCACAGGGTTCAATTCACCCCTCCACTTT. Protein: CASSPTGFNSPLHF.

The chain is built from TRBV21-1 and TRBJ1-4. TRBV21-1 is assigned pseudogene status. CDR3 length: 15 residues. CDR3 amino acids: CASSKVGPCNEKLFF. In DNA, the CDR3 is TGTGCCAGCAGCAAAGTCGGTCCCTGTAATGAAAAACTGTTTTTT.

The gene calls are TRBV19 and TRBJ2-1, with D possibly TRBD1 on 6 matching bases. The CDR3 contains 18 residues. CDR1 LNHDA and CDR2 SQIVND come from the germline V gene (reference sequence). V shed 1 base and J shed 2 bases, with 18 bases lying between them. In DNA, the CDR3 is TGTGCCAGTAGTATAGTAGGGGACGGACAGAGAGCCTACAATGAGCAGTTCTTC. Its translation is CASSIVGDGQRAYNEQFF.

This rearrangement joins TRBV11-2 to TRBJ1-2; the match to TRBD1 covers 7 bases. V lost 5 bases, J lost 6 bases, and 15 bases stayed unmatched. Germline CDR1 is SGHAT and CDR2 is FQNNGV. The CDR3 has 16 residues. CDR3 sequence: CASSKRGPTGVNGYTF. CDR3 sequence (DNA): TGTGCCAGCAGCAAAAGGGGGCCCACAGGGGTGAATGGCTACACCTTC.

The sample holds a few counts of this clone. This chain connects TRBV19 to TRBJ1-2; 7 bases line up with TRBD1. This CDR3 contains 15 residues. V lost 5 bases to trimming and J lost 8 bases; unmatched junction nucleotides: 14. Germline assignment: CDR1 LNHDA and CDR2 SQIVND (reference sequence). The CDR3 is CASSPAGRQGGGYTF. The DNA of the CDR3 is TGTGCCAGTAGTCCCGCAGGGAGACAGGGTGGCGGCTACACCTTC.

This clone was seen more than once but under ten times. The chain uses TRBV24-1 and TRBJ1-5, with TRBD1 identical over 9 bases. The length of the CDR3 is 16 residues. CDR1 and CDR2 from the germline V gene are KGHDR and SFDVKD. Trimming removed 4 bases from V and 3 bases from J; junction bases left unmatched: 6. The chain's CDR3 is CATSDPTGGVNQPQHF. As DNA, the CDR3 is TGTGCCACCAGTGACCCGACAGGGGGAGTCAATCAGCCCCAGCATTTT.

The chain recombines TRBV28 with TRBJ1-5; D call uncertain. This CDR3 is built from 16 residues. V gave up 2 bases and J gave up 3 bases, with 14 bases separating them. The germline V gene encodes CDR1 MDHEN and CDR2 SYDVKM. The CDR3 is CASSLNPVASNQPQHF. The CDR3 coding sequence is TGTGCCAGCAGTTTAAATCCCGTGGCCTCCAATCAGCCCCAGCATTTT.

This clone appeared a few times. V is TRBV2 and J is TRBJ2-2; 11 bases match TRBD2. The ends lost 6 bases at V and 5 bases at J; junction bases unmatched: 5. Germline CDR1 is SNHLY and CDR2 is FYNNEI. The CDR3 contains 15 residues. The CDR3 DNA reads TGTGCCAGCAGCTTGACTAGCGGGATTACCGGGGAGCTGTTTTTT. Residues: CASSLTSGITGELFF.

V and J are TRBV5-1 and TRBJ1-2; 8 nucleotides line up with TRBD1. V lost 5 bases and J lost 0; bases outside the gene matches: 6. CDR1 and CDR2 from the germline V gene are SGHRS and YFSETQ. The CDR3 length is 15 residues. The CDR3 here is CASRPGTGPNYGYTF. The CDR3 region has the DNA TGCGCCAGCAGACCCGGGACAGGACCTAACTATGGCTACACCTTC.

The CDR3 sequence: CASSDREGNTIYF. CDR3 sequence (DNA): TGTGCCAGCAGCGACAGGGAGGGAAACACCATATATTTT. This rearrangement joins TRBV11-3 to TRBJ1-3; 7 positions agree with TRBD1. This CDR3 region has 13 residues. Trimming removed 5 bases from V and 4 bases from J; junction bases left unmatched: 2. Germline lookup yields CDR1 SGHNT and CDR2 YENEEA.

This clone was observed a single time. The chain has TRBV21-1 and TRBJ2-2; the table names TRBD1, a call not compared with the DNA. TRBV21-1 is a documented pseudogene. The CDR3 has 14 residues. CDR3 loop: CASSLQVQTGELFF. Written as DNA, the CDR3 is TGTGCCAGCAGCCTACAGGTTCAAACCGGGGAGCTGTTTTTT.

CDR3: CASSQVSSGGLYF. The CDR3 DNA follows: TGTGCCAGCAGCCAAGTCTCCAGCGGGGGCTTGTACTTC. V and J are TRBV4-2 and TRBJ2-7, with 8 bases that match TRBD2. Germline V lookup: CDR1 LGHNA, CDR2 YNFKEQ. The CDR3 runs to 13 residues. The V and J ends lost 1 base and 12 bases, in that order; junction bases with no gene match: 8.

The CDR3 DNA is TGTGCCAGTAGCCAGCAGGGGAGTTCACCCCTCCACTTT. Its translation: CASSQQGSSPLHF. The V and J genes are TRBV19 and TRBJ1-6; D may be TRBD1 (6 bases). This CDR3 is built from 13 residues. Germline CDR1 LNHDA, CDR2 SQIVND (reference sequence). Trimming took 6 bases from V and 9 from J, leaving 12 bases between them.

This clone appeared a single time. The gene calls are TRBV7-3 and TRBJ2-1; 7 nucleotides match TRBD2. The germline CDR1 and CDR2 sequences are SGHTA and FQGTGA. The CDR3 length is 16 residues. V lost 3 bases to trimming and J lost 0 bases; unmatched junction nucleotides: 5. The CDR3 bases are TGTGCCAGCAGCTTTGGAGGCGGGAGCTCCTACAATGAGCAGTTCTTC. Translation: CASSFGGGSSYNEQFF.

This clone was recorded only once. The junction departs from germline at one end; a sequencing error may be responsible. CDR3 DNA: TGTGCCAGCAGCTTGGACCGGGACAGGGGGTCGATTTTT. Its protein product is CASSLDRDRGSIF. This chain links TRBV5-4 with TRBJ1-4, with 11 positions matching TRBD1. Germline-derived CDR1 and CDR2 are SGHNT and YYREEE (reference sequence). The CDR3 has 13 residues.

V and J are TRBV28 and TRBJ2-3, with a weak D call TRBD1 (6 bases). CDR1 MDHEN and CDR2 SYDVKM come from the germline V gene. V shed 6 bases and J shed 5 bases, with 12 bases lying between them. There are 13 residues in the CDR3. The chain's CDR3 is CASRASGEDTQYF. DNA of the CDR3: TGTGCCAGCAGGGCTTCAGGGGAAGATACGCAGTATTTT.

This chain links TRBV7-3 with TRBJ2-3, with D maybe TRBD2 (5 bases). The V end was cut by 5 bases, the J end by 0 bases, with 6 bases between. Germline lookup yields CDR1 SGHTA and CDR2 FQGTGA. The CDR3 is 13 amino acids. CDR3 sequence reads: CASSGGSTDTQYF. CDR3 nucleotides: TGTGCCAGCAGCGGAGGTAGCACAGATACGCAGTATTTT. The whole variable domain, remainder taken from reference TRBV7-3 and TRBJ2-3, is GAGVSQTPSNKVTEKGKYVELRCDPISGHTALYWYRQSLGQGPEFLIYFQGTGAADDSGLPNDRFFAVRPEGSVSTLKIQRTERGDSAVYLCASSGGSTDTQYFGPGTRLTVL.

This sequence joins TRBV28 and TRBJ2-2; TRBD1 aligns across 10 bases. V lost 7 bases, J lost 3 bases, and 8 bases stayed unmatched. CDR3 size: 16 residues. In germline, CDR1 is MDHEN, CDR2 SYDVKM. The CDR3 loop reads CASTAVGTGDTGELFF. The CDR3 region has the DNA TGTGCCAGCACCGCTGTGGGGACAGGGGACACCGGGGAGCTGTTTTTT.

J is TRBJ2-1 and V is TRBV5-1; D not resolved. The CDR3 loop spans 14 amino acids. In germline, CDR1 is SGHRS, CDR2 YFSETQ. Trimming cost V 5 bases and J 6 bases, with 15 bases left between them. In nucleotides, the CDR3 is TGCGCCAGCAGAAGTCCGGGTCGAAGCAATGAGCAGTTCTTC. Translation gives CASRSPGRSNEQFF.

The chain combines TRBV7-2 with TRBJ2-3; 9 nucleotides match TRBD1. The V gene's germline CDR1 is SGHTA and CDR2 FQGNSA. Trimming cost V 6 bases and J 1 base; bases outside gene matches: 5. The CDR3 loop spans 15 amino acids. CDR3 sequence (DNA): TGTGCCAGCAGAAGCGGGACAGGGCGCACAGATACGCAGTATTTT. It codes for CASRSGTGRTDTQYF.

This chain uses TRBV4-2 with TRBJ1-2; D gene uncertain. Germline V gives CDR1 LGHNA, CDR2 YNFKEQ. Trimming left V 1 base short and J 0 bases short, with 12 bases between. The CDR3 runs to 16 residues. Here the CDR3 DNA reads TGTGCCAGCAGCCAAGTGGGCGGGGAGGCTAACTATGGCTACACCTTC. Translation gives CASSQVGGEANYGYTF.

This chain links TRBV28 with TRBJ2-6, with D possibly being TRBD2 (5 bases). Germline CDR1 is MDHEN and CDR2 is SYDVKM. The CDR3 length is 14 residues. CDR3 residues: CATRSRSGANVLTF. The DNA of the CDR3 is TGTGCAACTAGGTCGCGCTCTGGGGCCAACGTCCTGACTTTC.

The chain has TRBV18 and TRBJ1-3; D unclear. The CDR3 is made up of 15 amino acids. The V end lost 2 bases, the J end lost 0 bases, and 8 bases lay between the germline ends. Germline loops: CDR1 KGHSH, CDR2 LQKENI. CDR3 nucleotide sequence: TGTGCCAGCTCACCAGCGAGGAGCTCTGGAAACACCATATATTTT. Amino acid sequence: CASSPARSSGNTIYF.

The chain combines TRBV7-2 with TRBJ1-5; D gene ambiguous. Germline V gene data show CDR1 as SGHTA and CDR2 as FQGNSA. There are 15 residues in the CDR3. V gave up 6 bases and J gave up 0 bases, with 12 bases separating them. CDR3 DNA: TGTGCCAGCAGTCCGACATTCTATAGCAATCAGCCCCAGCATTTT. Translation gives CASSPTFYSNQPQHF.

This chain connects TRBV29-1 to TRBJ1-4, with TRBD1 matching over 7 bases. With V trimmed by 4 bases and J by 5 bases, 7 bases remained unmatched. The CDR3 covers 14 residues. Germline V gene data show CDR1 as SQVTM and CDR2 as ANQGSEA. CDR3 loop: CSVGQTGSNEKLFF. In DNA, the CDR3 is TGCAGCGTTGGCCAGACAGGGAGCAATGAAAAACTGTTTTTT.